This T cell receptor (beta chain) was sequenced in a study of fetal regulatory T cell absence and autoimmunity. Broader study findings: In IPEX, the enrichment was taken to support antigen-driven autoimmunity before birth. Compared with cord blood, pancreas showed oligoclonal TCR enrichment, some clones over 80-fold. Broadly similar TRB gene family usage was seen in pancreas and cord blood.

Note on this clone: The target antigen is unknown.

Sequencing was performed with immunoSEQ multiplex PCR; in TCRdb, only in-frame clones are kept and a portion is missing. The sample includes approximately 49,000 clones, approximately 80% of them seen just once. The CDR3 contains 15 residues. The V end lost 2 bases, the J end lost 5 bases, and 16 bases lay between the germline ends. Germline V CDR1 and CDR2: SGHTA, FQGNSA. V gene TRBV7-2 combines with J gene TRBJ2-7; D not certain. The sequence was obtained from a newborn boy with IPEX syndrome. The material sequenced was cord blood. CDR3: CASSLTFDLPHEQYF. The CDR3 nucleotides read TGTGCCAGCAGCTTAACTTTCGACCTTCCCCACGAGCAGTACTTC.